This T cell receptor (beta chain) came from a study of T cells in Graves' hyperthyroidism and ophthalmopathy. The germline V gene encodes CDR1 SNHLY and CDR2 FYNNEI. The CDR3 totals 15 residues. J was trimmed by 4 bases and V by 8 bases; bases with no gene match: 8. TCR beta CDR3 regions were amplified from RNA transcripts. During a first-round RT-PCR of the TCR CDR3, the HTBI primer set was used. TCRdb re-called the multiplex PCR reads with MiXCR, one entry per CDR3 protein. The table has 390,000 or so distinct CDR3 sequences, around 15% seen once. The clonotype was recovered from a man between 18 and 29 years old with Graves' ophthalmopathy. V gene TRBV2 combines with J gene TRBJ1-4; 9 bases map to TRBD1. Sequenced sample: blood. CDR3 sequence: CASVGLTGGNEKLFF. In DNA, the CDR3 is TGTGCCAGCGTGGGGTTGACAGGGGGTAATGAAAAACTGTTTTTT.